These T cell receptor beta chains were read from a single sample in a study of CD8 T cells in ankylosing spondylitis. TCRdb passed the 5' RACE reads through MiXCR, listing each CDR3 protein once. The repertoire has nearly 350,000 distinct CDR3 sequences, about 15% of them found once; the top ten carry approximately 0.99%. The sequencing input was blood, either unsorted or a sorted T cell fraction (not recorded which). The receptors were gathered from a male donor with ankylosing spondylitis or in good health (not recorded which). CDR3s include the opening cysteine and the closing phenylalanine or tryptophan. D genes are given only for firm matches. Only some rows state a clone size, as once, few, many or a class for expanded clones.

TRBV20-1	few	NA	TRBJ1-4	CSLRTNEKLFF	TGCAGCTTAAGGACTAATGAAAAACTGTTTTTT
TRBV10-3	few	TRBD1	TRBJ1-2	CAISEGRQGAEGYTF	TGTGCCATCAGTGAGGGGAGGCAGGGGGCGGAAGGCTACACCTTC
TRBV2	NA	NA	TRBJ2-3	CASTAQRGTDTQYF	TGTGCCAGCACCGCACAGCGGGGCACAGATACGCAGTATTTT
TRBV12-3/TRBV12-4	few	TRBD2	TRBJ2-3	CASSTGTSGRTDTQYF	TGTGCCAGCAGCACCGGGACTAGCGGGAGAACAGATACGCAGTATTTT
TRBV9	NA	NA	TRBJ1-3	CASSSGRENTIYF	TGTGCCAGCAGCTCCGGACGGGAAAACACCATATATTTT
TRBV6-1	many	NA	TRBJ1-2	CASSPQPEWGGYTF	TGTGCCAGCAGTCCACAACCAGAGTGGGGAGGCTACACCTTC
TRBV6-1	few	TRBD1	TRBJ1-5	CASGDRDRSQPQHF	TGTGCCAGCGGCGACAGGGACCGTAGTCAGCCCCAGCATTTT
TRBV12-3/TRBV12-4	few	TRBD1	TRBJ1-1	CASSRGLRTEAFF	TGTGCCAGCAGTAGGGGGCTGAGGACTGAAGCTTTCTTT
TRBV6-5	NA	NA	TRBJ2-7	CASGRNYEQYF	TGTGCCAGTGGACGGAACTACGAGCAGTACTTC
TRBV24-1	few	NA	TRBJ1-1	CATSYRAGAGFTEAFF	TGTGCCACCAGTTATAGGGCAGGGGCTGGGTTCACTGAAGCTTTCTTT
TRBV4-1	NA	TRBD2	TRBJ2-3	CASSHAAGLGEDTQYF	TGCGCCAGCAGCCATGCCGCGGGACTAGGGGAAGATACGCAGTATTTT
TRBV3-1	NA	TRBD1	TRBJ2-3	CASSHLGQDTDTQYF	TGTGCCAGCAGCCACCTCGGACAGGACACAGATACGCAGTATTTT
TRBV27	many	NA	TRBJ1-2	CASSFRVNYGYTF	TGTGCCAGCAGTTTCAGGGTTAACTATGGCTACACCTTC
TRBV20-1	many	TRBD2	TRBJ2-7	CSARAPSGLYEQYF	TGCAGTGCTAGAGCGCCTAGCGGGTTATACGAGCAGTACTTC
TRBV5-1	NA	TRBD1	TRBJ2-5	CASSLPQGAAGTQYF	TGCGCCAGCAGCTTGCCCCAGGGGGCAGCAGGGACCCAGTACTTC
TRBV27	few	TRBD1	TRBJ1-5	CASSDRGISNQPQHF	TGTGCCAGTAGCGACAGGGGGATCAGCAATCAGCCCCAGCATTTT
TRBV7-9	many	NA	TRBJ2-3	CASSGSDTQYF	TGTGCCAGCAGCGGGTCAGATACGCAGTATTTT
TRBV11-2	NA	TRBD1	TRBJ1-2	CASSTGTGIAGYTF	TGTGCCAGCAGCACCGGGACAGGGATTGCTGGCTACACCTTC
TRBV12-3/TRBV12-4	many	NA	TRBJ1-1	CASRGTPTTTMAFF	TGTGCCAGCAGGGGGACCCCGACTACTACTATGGCTTTCTTT
TRBV12-3/TRBV12-4	NA	TRBD2	TRBJ2-5	CASGPGGTQYF	TGTGCCAGCGGCCCGGGGGGGACCCAGTACTTC
TRBV5-1	NA	TRBD1	TRBJ2-6	CASTWTGGRSGANVLTF	TGCGCCAGCACATGGACAGGGGGCCGCTCTGGGGCCAACGTCCTGACTTTC
TRBV12-3/TRBV12-4	NA	NA	TRBJ2-5	CAICLGVQGGYFGQETQYF	TGTGCCATCTGTTTAGGAGTTCAGGGGGGATACTTCGGGCAAGAGACCCAGTACTTC
TRBV12-3/TRBV12-4	NA	TRBD2	TRBJ2-3	CAFSLTSSGRAATDTQYF	TGTGCCTTCAGTTTGACCTCTAGCGGGAGGGCCGCAACAGATACGCAGTATTTT
TRBV5-5	few	TRBD2	TRBJ2-5	CASSLTSGREETQYF	TGTGCCAGCAGCTTGACTAGCGGGAGAGAAGAGACCCAGTACTTC
TRBV5-1	few	NA	TRBJ2-1	CASSPPGTYYNEQFF	TGCGCCAGCAGCCCCCCCGGGACGTACTACAATGAGCAGTTCTTC
TRBV3-1	NA	TRBD1	TRBJ2-5	CASSQPDRGKETQYF	TGTGCCAGCAGCCAACCCGACAGGGGGAAAGAGACCCAGTACTTC
TRBV12-3/TRBV12-4	NA	NA	TRBJ1-3	CASSLGTPIF	TGTGCCAGCAGCCTGGGGACCCCTATTTTT
TRBV20-1	many	TRBD1	TRBJ2-5	CSATTGGAFRETQYF	TGCAGTGCTACGACAGGGGGCGCTTTTCGAGAGACCCAGTACTTC
TRBV10-1	NA	NA	TRBJ2-2	CASSESEGVGTGELFF	TGCGCCAGCAGTGAGTCAGAGGGAGTGGGGACCGGGGAGCTGTTTTTT